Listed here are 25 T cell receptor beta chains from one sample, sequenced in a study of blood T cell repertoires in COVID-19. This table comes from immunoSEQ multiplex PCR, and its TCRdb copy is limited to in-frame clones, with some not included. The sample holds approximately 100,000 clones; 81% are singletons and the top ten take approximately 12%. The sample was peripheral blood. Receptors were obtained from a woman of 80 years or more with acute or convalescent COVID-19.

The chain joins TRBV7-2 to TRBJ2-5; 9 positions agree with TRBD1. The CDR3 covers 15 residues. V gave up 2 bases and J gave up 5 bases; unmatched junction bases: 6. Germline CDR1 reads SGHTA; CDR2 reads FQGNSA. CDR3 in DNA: TGTGCCAGCAGCTTAACAGGGGGCGTCGGGGAGACCCAGTACTTC. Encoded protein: CASSLTGGVGETQYF.

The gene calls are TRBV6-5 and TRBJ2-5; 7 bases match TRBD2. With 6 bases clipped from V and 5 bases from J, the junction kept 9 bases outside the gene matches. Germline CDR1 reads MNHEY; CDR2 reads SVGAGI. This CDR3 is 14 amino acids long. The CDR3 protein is CASRRRTRWETQYF. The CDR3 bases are TGTGCCAGCAGAAGACGGACTAGATGGGAGACCCAGTACTTC.

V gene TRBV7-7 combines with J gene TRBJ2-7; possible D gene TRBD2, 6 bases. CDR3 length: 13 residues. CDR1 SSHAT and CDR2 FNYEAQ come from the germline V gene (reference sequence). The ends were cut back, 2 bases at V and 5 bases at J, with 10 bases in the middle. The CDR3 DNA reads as TGTGCCAGCAGCTTATCGACGGGAGACGAGCAGTACTTC. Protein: CASSLSTGDEQYF.

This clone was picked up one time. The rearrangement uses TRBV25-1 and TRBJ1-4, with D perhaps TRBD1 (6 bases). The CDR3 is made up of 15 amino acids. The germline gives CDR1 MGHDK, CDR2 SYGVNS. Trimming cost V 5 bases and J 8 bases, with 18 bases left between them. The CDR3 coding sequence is TGTGCCAGCAGTAAAGGACGGTACGACAGGGAAAAACTGTTTTTT. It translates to CASSKGRYDREKLFF.

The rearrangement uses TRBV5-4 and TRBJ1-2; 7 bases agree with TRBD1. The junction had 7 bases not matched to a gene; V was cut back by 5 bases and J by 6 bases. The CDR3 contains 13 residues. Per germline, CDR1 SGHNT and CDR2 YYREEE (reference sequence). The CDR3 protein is CASRFMGTDGYTF. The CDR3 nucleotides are TGTGCCAGCAGGTTTATGGGGACAGATGGCTACACCTTC.

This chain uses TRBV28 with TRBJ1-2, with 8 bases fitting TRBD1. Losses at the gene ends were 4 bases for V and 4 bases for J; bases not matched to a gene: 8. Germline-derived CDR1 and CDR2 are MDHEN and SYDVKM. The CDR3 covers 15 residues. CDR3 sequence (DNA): TGTGCCAGCAGTTCGACAGGGGCAGTTGTCTATGGCTACACCTTC. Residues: CASSSTGAVVYGYTF.

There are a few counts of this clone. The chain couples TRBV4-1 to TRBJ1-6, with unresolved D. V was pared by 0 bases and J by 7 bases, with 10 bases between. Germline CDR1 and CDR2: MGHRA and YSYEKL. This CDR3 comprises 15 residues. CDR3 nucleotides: TGCGCCAGCAGCCAAGATTGGGAGGTAAATTCACCCCTCCACTTT. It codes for CASSQDWEVNSPLHF.

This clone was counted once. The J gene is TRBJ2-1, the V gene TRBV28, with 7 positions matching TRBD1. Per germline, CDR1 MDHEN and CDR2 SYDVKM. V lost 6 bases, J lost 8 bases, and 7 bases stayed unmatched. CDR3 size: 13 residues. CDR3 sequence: CASRGGPGYEQFF. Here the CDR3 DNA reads TGTGCCAGCAGAGGGGGCCCGGGGTATGAGCAGTTCTTC.

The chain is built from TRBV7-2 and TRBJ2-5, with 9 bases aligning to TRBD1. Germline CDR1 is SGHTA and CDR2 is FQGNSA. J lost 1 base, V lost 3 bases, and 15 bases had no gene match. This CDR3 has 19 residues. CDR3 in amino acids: CASSFRSPGTGIRQETQYF. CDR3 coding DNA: TGTGCCAGCAGCTTCCGCTCCCCCGGGACAGGGATTCGCCAAGAGACCCAGTACTTC.

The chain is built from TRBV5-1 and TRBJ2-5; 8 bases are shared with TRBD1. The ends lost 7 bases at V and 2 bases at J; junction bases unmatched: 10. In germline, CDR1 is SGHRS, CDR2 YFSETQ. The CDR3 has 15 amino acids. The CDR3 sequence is CASGGQGAHQETQYF. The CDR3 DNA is TGCGCCAGCGGAGGCCAGGGGGCGCATCAAGAGACCCAGTACTTC.

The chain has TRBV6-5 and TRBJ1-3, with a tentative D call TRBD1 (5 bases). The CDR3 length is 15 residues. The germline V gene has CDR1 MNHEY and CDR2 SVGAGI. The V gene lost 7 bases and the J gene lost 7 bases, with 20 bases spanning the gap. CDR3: CASIASRQGRNTIYF. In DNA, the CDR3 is TGTGCCAGCATCGCCTCCCGGCAGGGTAGGAACACCATATATTTT.

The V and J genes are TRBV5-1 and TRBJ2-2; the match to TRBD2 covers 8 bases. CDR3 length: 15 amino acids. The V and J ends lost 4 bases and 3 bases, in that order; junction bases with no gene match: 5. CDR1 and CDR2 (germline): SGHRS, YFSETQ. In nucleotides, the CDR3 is TGCGCCAGCAGCCCGGGAGGGGGGGACACCGGGGAGCTGTTTTTT. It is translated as CASSPGGGDTGELFF. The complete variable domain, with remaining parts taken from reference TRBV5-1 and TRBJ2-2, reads KAGVTQTPRYLIKTRGQQVTLSCSPISGHRSVSWYQQTPGQGLQFLFEYFSETQRNKGNFPGRFSGRQFSNSRSEMNVSTLELGDSALYLCASSPGGGDTGELFFGEGSRLTVL.

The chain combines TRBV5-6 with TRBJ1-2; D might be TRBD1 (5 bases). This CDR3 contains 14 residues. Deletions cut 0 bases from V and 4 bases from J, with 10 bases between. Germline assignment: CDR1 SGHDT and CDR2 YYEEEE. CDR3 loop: CASSLGWTRYGYTF. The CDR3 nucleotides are TGTGCCAGCAGCTTGGGGTGGACACGCTATGGCTACACCTTC. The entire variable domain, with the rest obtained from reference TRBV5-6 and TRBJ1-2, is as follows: DAGVTQSPTHLIKTRGQQVTLRCSPKSGHDTVSWYQQALGQGPQFIFQYYEEEERQRGNFPDRFSGHQFPNYSSELNVNALLLGDSALYLCASSLGWTRYGYTFGSGTRLTVV.

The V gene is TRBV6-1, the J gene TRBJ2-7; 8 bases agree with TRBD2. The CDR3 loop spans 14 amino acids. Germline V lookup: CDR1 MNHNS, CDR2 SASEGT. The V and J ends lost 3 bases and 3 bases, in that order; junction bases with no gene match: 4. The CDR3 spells CASSESAGGYEQYV. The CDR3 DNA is TGTGCCAGCAGTGAGAGTGCGGGAGGCTACGAGCAGTACGTC.

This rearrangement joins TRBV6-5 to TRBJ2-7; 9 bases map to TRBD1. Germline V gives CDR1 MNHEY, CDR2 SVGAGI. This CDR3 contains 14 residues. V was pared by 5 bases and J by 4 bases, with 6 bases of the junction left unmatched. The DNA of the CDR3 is TGTGCCAGCAGTCTAGGACAGGGGCGGTACGAGCAGTACGTC. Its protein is CASSLGQGRYEQYV.

In nucleotides, the CDR3 is TGTGCCAGCAGCCCCCGGGACAGGGGGCACGATGGCTACACCTTC. Protein sequence: CASSPRDRGHDGYTF. The chain has TRBV7-8 and TRBJ1-2; 12 nucleotides line up with TRBD1. V lost 5 bases, J lost 6 bases, and 7 bases stayed unmatched. Germline assignment: CDR1 SGHVS and CDR2 FQNEAQ. CDR3 length: 15 amino acids. Full variable domain (rest looked up from reference TRBV7-8 and TRBJ1-2): GAGVSQSPRYKVAKRGQDVALRCDPISGHVSLFWYQQALGQGPEFLTYFQNEAQLDKSGLPSDRFFAERPEGSVSTLKIQRTQQEDSAVYLCASSPRDRGHDGYTFGSGTRLTVV.

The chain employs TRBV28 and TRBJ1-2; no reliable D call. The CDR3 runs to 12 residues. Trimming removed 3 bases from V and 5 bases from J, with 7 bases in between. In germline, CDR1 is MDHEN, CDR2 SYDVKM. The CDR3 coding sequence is TGTGCCAGCAGTTTCGGCGGGTATGGCTACACCTTC. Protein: CASSFGGYGYTF.

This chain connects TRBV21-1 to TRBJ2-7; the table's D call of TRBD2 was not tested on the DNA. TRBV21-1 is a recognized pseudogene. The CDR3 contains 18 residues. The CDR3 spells CASSKRLALAGGIYEQYF. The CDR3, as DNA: TGTGCCAGCAGCAAAAGATTAGCACTAGCGGGGGGAATCTACGAGCAGTACTTC.

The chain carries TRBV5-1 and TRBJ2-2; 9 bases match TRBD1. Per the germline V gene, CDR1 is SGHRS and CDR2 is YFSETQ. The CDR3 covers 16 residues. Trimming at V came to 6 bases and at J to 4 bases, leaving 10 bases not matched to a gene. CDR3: CASTGTGTGITGELFF. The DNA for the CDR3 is TGCGCCAGCACCGGGACCGGGACAGGGATCACCGGGGAGCTGTTTTTT.

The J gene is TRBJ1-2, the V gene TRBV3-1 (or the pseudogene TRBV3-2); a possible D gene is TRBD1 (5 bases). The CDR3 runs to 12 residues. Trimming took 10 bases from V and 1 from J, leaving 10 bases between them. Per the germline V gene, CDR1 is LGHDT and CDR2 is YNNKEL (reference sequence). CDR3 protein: CATAGLNYGYTF. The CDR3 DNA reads TGTGCCACCGCGGGACTTAACTATGGCTACACCTTC.

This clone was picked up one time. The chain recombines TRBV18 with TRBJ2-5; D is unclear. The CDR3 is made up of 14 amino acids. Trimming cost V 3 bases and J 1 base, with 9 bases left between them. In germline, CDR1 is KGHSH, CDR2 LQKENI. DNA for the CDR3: TGTGCCAGCTCACCCCGCGGAGTCCAAGAGACCCAGTACTTC. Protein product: CASSPRGVQETQYF.

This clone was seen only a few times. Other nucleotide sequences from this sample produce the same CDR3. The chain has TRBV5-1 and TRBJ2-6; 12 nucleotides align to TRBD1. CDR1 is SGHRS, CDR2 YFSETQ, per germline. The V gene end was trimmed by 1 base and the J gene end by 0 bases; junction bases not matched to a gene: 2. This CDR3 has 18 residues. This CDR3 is CASSLSGQGASGANVLTF. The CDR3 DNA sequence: TGCGCCAGCAGCTTGTCGGGACAGGGGGCCTCTGGGGCCAACGTCCTGACTTTC.

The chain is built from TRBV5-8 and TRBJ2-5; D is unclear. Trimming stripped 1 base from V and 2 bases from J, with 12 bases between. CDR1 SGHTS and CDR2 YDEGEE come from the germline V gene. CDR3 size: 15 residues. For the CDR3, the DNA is TGTGCCAGCAGCTTGACTTGGCAGGTTCAAGAGACCCAGTACTTC. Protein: CASSLTWQVQETQYF.

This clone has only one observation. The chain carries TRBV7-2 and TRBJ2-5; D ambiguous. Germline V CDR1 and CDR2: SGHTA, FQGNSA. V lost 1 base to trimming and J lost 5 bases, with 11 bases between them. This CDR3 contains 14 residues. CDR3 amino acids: CASSLGQVWETQYF. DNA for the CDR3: TGTGCCAGCAGCTTAGGTCAGGTCTGGGAGACCCAGTACTTC.

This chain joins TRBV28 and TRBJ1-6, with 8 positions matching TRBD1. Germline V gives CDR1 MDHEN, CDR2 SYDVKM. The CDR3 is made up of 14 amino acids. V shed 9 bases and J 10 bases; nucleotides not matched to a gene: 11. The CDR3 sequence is CASLQGARGSPLHF. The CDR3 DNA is TGTGCCAGTCTTCAGGGGGCGAGGGGATCACCCCTCCACTTT.